These T cell receptor beta chains were read from a single sample in a study of identical twins. TCRdb analysed the 5' RACE reads with MiXCR anew, one entry per CDR3 protein. The table records 570,000 or so distinct CDR3 sequences, over 8.5% of them present only once. This sample was shared with a second study, whose subject was yellow fever vaccine responses in identical twins.

The sample was PBMCs. Every receptor here comes from a woman younger than 30 in good health. Both conserved end residues are part of each CDR3. D genes are given only for firm matches. Clone sizes are given selectively: once, few, many, or a class where the clone is expanded.

D	size	J	V	length	CDR3	DNA
TRBD1	many	TRBJ2-5	TRBV3-1	15	CASSHRDRGQETQYF	TGTGCCAGCAGCCACCGTGACAGGGGGCAAGAGACCCAGTACTTC
NA	many	TRBJ1-4	TRBV21-1	15	CASSPLRETNEKLFF	TGTGCCAGCAGCCCGTTGCGGGAAACTAATGAAAAACTGTTTTTT
TRBD2	NA	TRBJ2-3	TRBV27	18	CASSLRRIPSGGADTQYF	TGTGCCAGCAGTTTACGCCGCATCCCTAGCGGGGGGGCAGATACGCAGTATTTT
NA	few	TRBJ2-2	TRBV20-1	14	CSARRARETGELFF	TGCAGTGCTAGGAGGGCCAGGGAGACCGGGGAGCTGTTTTTT
TRBD1	few	TRBJ2-7	TRBV18	14	CASSPDRDTPEQYF	TGTGCCAGCTCACCGGACAGGGACACTCCCGAGCAGTACTTC
NA	many	TRBJ2-1	TRBV12-3/TRBV12-4	12	CASSLTDNEQFF	TGTGCCAGCAGTTTGACCGACAATGAGCAGTTCTTC
NA	NA	TRBJ2-5	TRBV11-2	16	CASSLALPGIQETQYF	TGTGCCAGCAGCTTAGCGCTCCCAGGGATCCAAGAGACCCAGTACTTC
TRBD1	many	TRBJ2-3	TRBV12-3/TRBV12-4	15	CASSLWTGKTDTQYF	TGTGCCAGCAGTTTATGGACAGGGAAAACAGATACGCAGTATTTT
NA	few	TRBJ1-5	TRBV6-2/TRBV6-3	14	CASTPRVSNQPQHF	TGTGCCAGCACCCCCAGGGTAAGCAATCAGCCCCAGCATTTT
TRBD2	many	TRBJ2-1	TRBV4-3	16	CASSQGWSLAGSEQFF	TGCGCCAGCAGCCAAGGTTGGAGTCTAGCGGGATCTGAGCAGTTCTTC
NA	many	TRBJ2-4	TRBV12-3/TRBV12-4	16	CASSSRGLGGQNIQYF	TGTGCCAGCAGTTCAAGGGGACTTGGAGGGCAAAACATTCAGTACTTC
NA	few	TRBJ2-6	TRBV18	13	CASSLDRTVPKAF	TGTGCCAGCTCCCTCGATCGGACAGTTCCTAAGGCTTTC
NA	few	TRBJ2-6	TRBV2	14	CASGSLSGANVLTF	TGTGCCAGCGGGTCCCTGTCTGGGGCCAACGTCCTGACTTTC
NA	NA	TRBJ2-3	TRBV7-6	17	CASSPRDFTRSTDTQYF	TGTGCCAGCAGCCCGAGGGACTTCACACGATCCACAGATACGCAGTATTTT
NA	NA	TRBJ2-7	TRBV20-1	14	CSAADPRSAYEQYF	TGCAGTGCCGCCGACCCCAGATCAGCCTACGAGCAGTACTTC
NA	many	TRBJ2-7	TRBV5-1	15	CASSFGGTAGYEQYF	TGCGCCAGCAGCTTTGGGGGGACGGCGGGGTACGAGCAGTACTTC
TRBD1	many	TRBJ1-1	TRBV29-1	14	CSVTRQGIFTEAFF	TGCAGCGTTACCCGACAGGGAATCTTCACTGAAGCTTTCTTT
NA	few	TRBJ2-4	TRBV12-3/TRBV12-4	13	CASSGGWDGIQYF	TGTGCCAGCAGTGGGGGATGGGATGGCATTCAGTACTTC
NA	NA	TRBJ1-2	TRBV20-1	16	CSARDGVGAWGDGYTF	TGCAGTGCTAGAGATGGTGTGGGAGCGTGGGGCGATGGCTACACCTTC
NA	many	TRBJ2-3	TRBV29-1	14	CSSPRAGSTDTQYF	TGCAGCTCCCCCCGGGCAGGAAGCACAGATACGCAGTATTTT
TRBD2	NA	TRBJ2-1	TRBV11-2	18	CASSLGLAGGPWYNEQFF	TGTGCCAGCAGCCTCGGACTAGCGGGAGGGCCTTGGTACAATGAGCAGTTCTTC
NA	NA	TRBJ2-3	TRBV7-7	14	CASSFELDSDTQYF	TGTGCTAGCAGCTTTGAACTAGACTCAGATACGCAGTATTTT
NA	NA	TRBJ1-1	TRBV30	14	CAWGPGRQNTEAFF	TGTGCCTGGGGGCCGGGACGTCAGAACACTGAAGCTTTCTTT
TRBD1	NA	TRBJ1-5	TRBV6-5	16	CASRLGSQGGNQPQHF	TGTGCCAGCAGGTTAGGGTCTCAGGGGGGCAATCAGCCCCAGCATTTT
NA	many	TRBJ2-4	TRBV5-6	13	CASSLAAKNIQYF	TGTGCCAGCAGCTTGGCAGCCAAAAACATTCAGTACTTC
NA	few	TRBJ2-3	TRBV3-1	15	CASSQVYGDTDTQYF	TGTGCCAGCAGCCAAGTTTACGGAGACACAGATACGCAGTATTTT
NA	few	TRBJ1-1	TRBV10-3	15	CAISEFQGEDTEAFF	TGTGCCATCAGTGAGTTCCAGGGTGAGGACACTGAAGCTTTCTTT
TRBD1	NA	TRBJ2-1	TRBV6-2/TRBV6-3	15	CASRTGQGAAYEQFF	TGTGCCAGCAGAACGGGACAGGGGGCAGCATATGAGCAGTTCTTC
TRBD1	NA	TRBJ1-1	TRBV7-9	14	CASSPPGTGGEAFF	TGTGCCAGCAGCCCTCCCGGGACAGGGGGTGAAGCTTTCTTT
TRBD2	few	TRBJ2-2	TRBV6-1	16	CASKVSSGSYTGELFF	TGTGCCAGCAAAGTTTCTAGCGGGAGTTACACCGGGGAGCTGTTTTTT
TRBD2	few	TRBJ2-2	TRBV12-3/TRBV12-4	16	CASSLVLAGLTGELFF	TGTGCCAGCAGTTTAGTGTTAGCGGGGCTCACCGGGGAGCTGTTTTTT
NA	many	TRBJ1-5	TRBV7-2	12	CASSFPGGPQHF	TGTGCCAGCAGCTTCCCGGGGGGGCCCCAGCATTTT
NA	NA	TRBJ1-5	TRBV20-1	14	CSASQPGRNQPQHF	TGCAGTGCTAGTCAACCGGGGCGAAATCAGCCCCAGCATTTT
TRBD2	many	TRBJ2-1	TRBV27	16	CASSFGLAKGYNEQFF	TGTGCCAGCAGTTTTGGACTAGCGAAGGGATACAATGAGCAGTTCTTC
TRBD2	NA	TRBJ2-5	TRBV10-1	16	CASSDRKRESGETQYF	TGCGCCAGCAGTGATCGAAAGCGGGAGTCGGGAGAGACCCAGTACTTC
NA	many	TRBJ2-1	TRBV5-1	14	CASSLVTDPNEQFF	TGCGCCAGCAGCTTGGTGACGGACCCCAATGAGCAGTTCTTC
NA	NA	TRBJ2-3	TRBV5-6	18	CASSLELVAGSSTDTQYF	TGTGCCAGCAGCTTGGAACTCGTCGCGGGGTCCAGCACAGATACGCAGTATTTT
TRBD2	few	TRBJ2-3	TRBV11-2	17	CASSAQVLAGAIDTQYF	TGTGCCAGCAGCGCCCAAGTACTAGCGGGGGCTATCGATACGCAGTATTTT
NA	few	TRBJ1-2	TRBV6-1	12	CASSESGQGYTF	TGTGCCAGCAGTGAATCAGGGCAGGGCTACACCTTC
TRBD1	NA	TRBJ2-1	TRBV30	16	CAWGLQDRGLIGEQFF	TGTGCCTGGGGACTCCAGGACAGGGGGCTTATTGGTGAGCAGTTCTTC